The subject of this entry is one TCR beta chain. Its matching antigen is unknown. The data were taken from a study of cytomegalovirus exposure and HLA in healthy donors. Study outcomes and limitations: TRBV6-2, TRBV6-3 and other indistinguishable V segments were excluded. The authors enumerated over 150 TCR beta chains as linked to cytomegalovirus. CMV serostatus was the sole immune exposure information available.

A multiplex PCR was run with 60 Vbeta primers and 13 Jbeta primers. The protocol was immunoSEQ multiplex PCR, while the TCRdb copy is restricted to in-frame clones and leaves out a portion. This repertoire shows 170,000 or so clones, over 75% found once; its top ten account for approximately 2.5%. The J segment lost 8 bases and the V segment lost 5 bases, leaving 8 bases of the junction unmatched. The CDR3 spans 15 residues. Germline V gene sequence: CDR1 MGHDK, CDR2 SYGVNS. The sample consisted of PBMCs. V is TRBV25-1 and J is TRBJ1-4, with 10 nucleotides matching TRBD1. This sequence was found in a man between 60 and 75 years old in good health and CMV-seronegative. CDR3 residues: CASSKGQGKGEKLFF. CDR3 DNA: TGTGCCAGCAGTAAGGGACAGGGGAAGGGGGAAAAACTGTTTTTT.